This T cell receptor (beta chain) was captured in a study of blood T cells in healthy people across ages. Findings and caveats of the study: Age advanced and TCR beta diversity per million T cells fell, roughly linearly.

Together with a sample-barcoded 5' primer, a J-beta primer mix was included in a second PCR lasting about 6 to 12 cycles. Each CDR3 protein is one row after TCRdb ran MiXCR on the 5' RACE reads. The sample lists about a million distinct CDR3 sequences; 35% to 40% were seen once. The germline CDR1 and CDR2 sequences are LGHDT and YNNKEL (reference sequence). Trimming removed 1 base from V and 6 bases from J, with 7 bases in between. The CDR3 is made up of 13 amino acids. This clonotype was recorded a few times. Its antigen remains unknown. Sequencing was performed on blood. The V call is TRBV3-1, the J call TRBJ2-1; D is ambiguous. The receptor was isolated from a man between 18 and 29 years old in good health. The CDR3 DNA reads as TGTGCCAGCAGCCAAGCCACCGGCAATGAGCAGTTCTTC. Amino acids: CASSQATGNEQFF.